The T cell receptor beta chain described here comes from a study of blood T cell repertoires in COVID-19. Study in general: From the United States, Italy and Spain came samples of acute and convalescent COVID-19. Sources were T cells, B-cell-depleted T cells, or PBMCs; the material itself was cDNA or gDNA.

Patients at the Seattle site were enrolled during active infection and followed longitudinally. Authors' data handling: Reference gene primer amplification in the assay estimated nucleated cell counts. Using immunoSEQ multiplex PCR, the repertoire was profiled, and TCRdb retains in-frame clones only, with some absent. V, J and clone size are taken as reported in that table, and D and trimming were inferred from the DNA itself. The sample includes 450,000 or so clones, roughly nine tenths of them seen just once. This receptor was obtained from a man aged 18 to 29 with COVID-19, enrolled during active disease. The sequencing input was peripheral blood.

The CDR3 DNA follows: TGTGCCAGCAGCCATCGAGAGGCCTCCAATGAGCAGTTCTTC. Protein sequence: CASSHREASNEQFF. The rearrangement joins TRBV7-9 to TRBJ2-1; no definite D call. V was cut by 5 bases and J by 6 bases, with 14 bases left in between. Per the germline V gene, CDR1 is SEHNR and CDR2 is FQNEAQ (reference sequence). The CDR3 spans 14 residues.